This T cell receptor (beta chain) came from a study of blood T cell repertoires in COVID-19. Data came from immunoSEQ multiplex PCR; TCRdb stores just in-frame clones and leaves some out. The sample carries a few hundred thousand clones, about 87% recorded once. The sequence derives from a woman aged 40-49 years who had been exposed to COVID-19. Sequencing was carried out using PBMCs or T cells enriched from blood (not recorded which).

The CDR3 is CAISSGGASTDTQYF. The CDR3 nucleotides read TGTGCCATCAGCTCGGGGGGGGCTAGCACAGATACGCAGTATTTT. The chain joins TRBV10-3 to TRBJ2-3; 8 positions agree with TRBD2. The CDR3 has 15 amino acids. Trimming cost V 6 bases and J 0 bases; bases outside gene matches: 5. Germline CDR1 is ENHRY and CDR2 is SYGVKD.